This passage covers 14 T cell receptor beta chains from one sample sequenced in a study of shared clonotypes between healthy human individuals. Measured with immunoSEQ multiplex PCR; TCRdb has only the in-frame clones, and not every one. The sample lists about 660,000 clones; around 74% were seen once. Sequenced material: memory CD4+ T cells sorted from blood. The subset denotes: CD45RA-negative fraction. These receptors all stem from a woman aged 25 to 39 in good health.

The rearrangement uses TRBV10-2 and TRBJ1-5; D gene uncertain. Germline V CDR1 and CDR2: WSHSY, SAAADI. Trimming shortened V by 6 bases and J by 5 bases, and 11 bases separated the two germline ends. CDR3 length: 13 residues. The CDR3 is CASREQTYQPQHF. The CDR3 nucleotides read TGCGCCAGCAGGGAGCAGACCTATCAGCCCCAGCATTTT.

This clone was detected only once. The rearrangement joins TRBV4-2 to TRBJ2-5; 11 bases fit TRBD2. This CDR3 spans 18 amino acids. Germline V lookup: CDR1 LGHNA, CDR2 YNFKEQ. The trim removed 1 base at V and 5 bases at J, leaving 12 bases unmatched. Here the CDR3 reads CASSQVLLSGRAGETQYF. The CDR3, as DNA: TGTGCCAGCAGCCAAGTACTGCTTAGCGGGAGGGCCGGTGAGACCCAGTACTTC.

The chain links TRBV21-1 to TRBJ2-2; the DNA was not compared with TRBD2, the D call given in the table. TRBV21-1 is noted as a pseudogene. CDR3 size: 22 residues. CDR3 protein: CASSKALFVTPLERANTGELFF. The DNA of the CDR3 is TGTGCCAGCAGCAAAGCGCTTTTTGTCACCCCCTTAGAACGGGCGAACACCGGGGAGCTGTTTTTT.

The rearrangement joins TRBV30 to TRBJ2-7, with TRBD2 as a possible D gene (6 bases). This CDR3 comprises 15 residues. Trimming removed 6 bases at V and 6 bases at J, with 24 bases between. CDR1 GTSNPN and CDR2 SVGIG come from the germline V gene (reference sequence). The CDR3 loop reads CACNPSGRMGGEQYF. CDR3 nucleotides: TGTGCCTGCAACCCGTCCGGGAGAATGGGCGGCGAGCAGTACTTC.

CDR3 loop: CASSLVGDRTSTTF. In nucleotides, the CDR3 is TGTGCCAGCAGCTTAGTTGGGGACAGGACCTCGACCACCTTC. The gene calls are TRBV7-2 and TRBJ1-2; 8 bases align to TRBD1. This CDR3 has 14 residues. Germline assignment: CDR1 SGHTA and CDR2 FQGNSA. Losses at the gene ends were 1 base for V and 13 bases for J; bases not matched to a gene: 11.

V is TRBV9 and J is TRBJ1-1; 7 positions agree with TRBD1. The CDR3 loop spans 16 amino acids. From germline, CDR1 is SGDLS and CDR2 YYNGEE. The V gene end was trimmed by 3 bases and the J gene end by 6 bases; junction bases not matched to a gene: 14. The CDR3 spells CASSAYETRQGAEAFF. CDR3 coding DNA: TGTGCCAGCAGCGCTTACGAGACTCGACAGGGCGCTGAAGCTTTCTTT. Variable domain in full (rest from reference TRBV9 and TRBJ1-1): DSGVTQTPKHLITATGQRVTLRCSPRSGDLSVYWYQQSLDQGLQFLIQYYNGEERAKGNILERFSAQQFPDLHSELNLSSLELGDSALYFCASSAYETRQGAEAFFGQGTRLTVV.

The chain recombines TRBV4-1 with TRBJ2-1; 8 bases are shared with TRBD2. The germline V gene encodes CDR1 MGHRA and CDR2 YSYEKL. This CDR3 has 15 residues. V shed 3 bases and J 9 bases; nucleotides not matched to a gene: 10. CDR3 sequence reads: CASSQPTSASREQFF. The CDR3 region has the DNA TGCGCCAGCAGCCAGCCGACTAGCGCCTCGCGTGAGCAGTTCTTC.

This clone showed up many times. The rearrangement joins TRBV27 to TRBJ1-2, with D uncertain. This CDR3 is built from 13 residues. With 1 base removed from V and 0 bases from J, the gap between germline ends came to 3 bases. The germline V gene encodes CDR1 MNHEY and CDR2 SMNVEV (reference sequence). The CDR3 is CASSLYANYGYTF. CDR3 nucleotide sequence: TGTGCCAGCAGTTTATACGCTAACTATGGCTACACCTTC.

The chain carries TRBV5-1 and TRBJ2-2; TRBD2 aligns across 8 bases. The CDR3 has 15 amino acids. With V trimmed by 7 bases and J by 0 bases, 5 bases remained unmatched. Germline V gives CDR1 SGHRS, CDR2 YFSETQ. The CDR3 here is CASGKTSANTGELFF. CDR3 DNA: TGCGCCAGCGGTAAGACTAGCGCGAACACCGGGGAGCTGTTTTTT.

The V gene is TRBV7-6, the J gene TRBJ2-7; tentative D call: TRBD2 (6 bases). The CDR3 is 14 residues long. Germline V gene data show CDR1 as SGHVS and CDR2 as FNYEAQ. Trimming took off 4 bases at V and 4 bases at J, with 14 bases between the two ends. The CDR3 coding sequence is TGTGCCAGCAGCTCGCTCTCGGGAGTTTACGAGCAGTACTTC. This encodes CASSSLSGVYEQYF.

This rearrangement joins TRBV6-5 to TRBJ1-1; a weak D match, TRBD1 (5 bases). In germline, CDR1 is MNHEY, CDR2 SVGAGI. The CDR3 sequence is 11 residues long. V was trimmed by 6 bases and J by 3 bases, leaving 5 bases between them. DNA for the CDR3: TGTGCCAGCAGCAGGGACACTGAAGCTTTCTTT. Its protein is CASSRDTEAFF.

This CDR3 is CAISKAENYEQYF. The CDR3 region has the DNA TGTGCCATCAGTAAAGCGGAGAACTACGAGCAGTACTTC. The V gene is TRBV10-3, the J gene TRBJ2-7; D possibly corresponds to TRBD2 (5 bases). Germline V gives CDR1 ENHRY, CDR2 SYGVKD. Trimming cost V 5 bases and J 3 bases, with 11 bases left between them. The CDR3 contains 13 residues.

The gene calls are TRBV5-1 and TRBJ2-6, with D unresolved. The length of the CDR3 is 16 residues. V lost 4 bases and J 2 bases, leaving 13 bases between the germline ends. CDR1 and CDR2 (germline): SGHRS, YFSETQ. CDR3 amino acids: CASSPSDSAGANVLTF. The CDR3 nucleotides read TGCGCCAGCAGCCCCTCCGATTCAGCTGGGGCCAACGTCCTGACTTTC.

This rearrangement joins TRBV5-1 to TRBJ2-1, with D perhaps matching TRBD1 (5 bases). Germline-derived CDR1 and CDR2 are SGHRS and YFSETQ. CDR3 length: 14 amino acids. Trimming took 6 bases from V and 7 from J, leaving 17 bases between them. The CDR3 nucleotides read TGCGCCAGCACGGGTCCAGGGCTAGGGAATGAGCAGTTCTTC. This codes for CASTGPGLGNEQFF.